The 16 T cell receptor beta chains presented below share a single source sample, sequenced in a study of blood T cell repertoires in COVID-19. The assay was immunoSEQ multiplex PCR, and TCRdb's table has in-frame clones only and misses some. Of 150,000 or so clones detected, 75% to 90% appear once; the ten largest clones hold 0.45% to 0.6%. Sequencing was done on a sample of peripheral blood. These receptors were taken from a man in his 60s with acute or convalescent COVID-19.

This chain connects TRBV6-5 to TRBJ2-5, with 7 bases lining up with TRBD1. Germline CDR1 reads MNHEY; CDR2 reads SVGAGI. The CDR3 length is 15 residues. Trimming cost V 5 bases and J 5 bases; bases outside gene matches: 11. CDR3 nucleotide sequence: TGTGCCAGCAGTCGCAGATCTGGACAGGCGGAGACCCAGTACTTC. It encodes CASSRRSGQAETQYF.

The rearrangement links TRBV7-2 to TRBJ1-1; D is uncertain. Trimming removed 1 base from V and 2 bases from J, with 11 bases in between. The germline CDR1 and CDR2 sequences are SGHTA and FQGNSA. The CDR3 runs to 15 residues. This chain's CDR3 is CASSLVTGANTEAFF. The CDR3 DNA sequence: TGTGCCAGCAGCTTAGTGACGGGAGCAAACACTGAAGCTTTCTTT.

This clone appeared a few times. This chain links TRBV18 with TRBJ2-5, with TRBD1 as a possible D gene (6 bases). The CDR3 sequence is 15 residues long. CDR1 is KGHSH and CDR2 is LQKENI in the germline V gene. V was clipped by 6 bases and J by 4 bases, with 18 bases between them. The CDR3 loop is CASSSQRTGSETQYF. As DNA, the CDR3 is TGTGCCAGCTCCAGCCAGCGAACAGGGTCAGAGACCCAGTACTTC.

The CDR3 bases are TGTGCCAGCAGTCTACAGGGATGGCAACATTTT. Residues: CASSLQGWQHF. The chain has TRBV28 and TRBJ1-5; weak D call: TRBD1 (6 bases). The ends were cut back, 5 bases at V and 16 bases at J, with 15 bases in the middle. The germline CDR1 and CDR2 sequences are MDHEN and SYDVKM. This CDR3 spans 11 amino acids.

The rearrangement uses TRBV7-2 and TRBJ2-7; no firm D call. Germline V lookup: CDR1 SGHTA, CDR2 FQGNSA. V lost 5 bases, J lost 4 bases, and 6 bases lay in between. This CDR3 spans 11 amino acids. CDR3 sequence (DNA): TGTGCCAGCAGCCCAGGATACGAGCAGTACTTC. It is translated as CASSPGYEQYF. Using reference TRBV7-2 and TRBJ2-7 for the parts outside the CDR3, the full variable domain is GAGVSQSPSNKVTEKGKDVELRCDPISGHTALYWYRQSLGQGLEFLIYFQGNSAPDKSGLPSDRFSAERTGGSVSTLTIQRTQQEDSAVYLCASSPGYEQYFGPGTRLTVT.

This chain connects TRBV5-1 to TRBJ2-1; TRBD2 is a possible D gene (5 bases). CDR1 and CDR2 from the germline V gene are SGHRS and YFSETQ. Trimming cost V 7 bases and J 9 bases, with 11 bases left between them. The CDR3 spans 11 residues. CDR3 sequence (DNA): TGCGCCAGCCGTCTAGCTACTGAGCAGTTCTTC. This translates into CASRLATEQFF.

This clone turned up a few times. The rearrangement uses TRBV28 and TRBJ1-4; maybe TRBD1 (5 bases). The germline V gene encodes CDR1 MDHEN and CDR2 SYDVKM. This CDR3 has 13 amino acids. V was clipped by 6 bases and J by 8 bases, with 13 bases between them. The CDR3 loop reads CASRPTAWEKLFF. CDR3 sequence (DNA): TGTGCCAGCAGACCGACAGCTTGGGAAAAACTGTTTTTT.

The chain recombines TRBV11-2 with TRBJ2-1; the D is unclear. V was cut by 1 base and J by 0 bases, with 7 bases left in between. Germline-derived CDR1 and CDR2 are SGHAT and FQNNGV. The CDR3 contains 15 residues. The CDR3, as DNA: TGTGCCAGCAGCTTAGCCCCTAGCTCCTACAATGAGCAGTTCTTC. Protein product: CASSLAPSSYNEQFF.

The chain carries TRBV19 and TRBJ1-1; 7 bases match TRBD1. Germline CDR1 is LNHDA and CDR2 is SQIVND (reference sequence). The CDR3 spans 14 residues. J was trimmed by 8 bases and V by 5 bases; bases with no gene match: 11. CDR3 bases: TGTGCCAGTAGTCCCGGGACAGCGGCCAAGGAAGCTTTCTTT. Translation gives CASSPGTAAKEAFF.

V gene TRBV6-5 combines with J gene TRBJ2-2, with 7 nucleotides matching TRBD2. The CDR3 covers 15 residues. J lost 6 bases, V lost 4 bases, and 8 bases had no gene match. CDR1 is MNHEY and CDR2 is SVGAGI in the germline V gene. The CDR3 spells CASSSREDGSGELFF. Here the CDR3 DNA reads TGTGCCAGCAGTTCTCGGGAGGATGGGTCCGGGGAGCTGTTTTTT.

The chain combines TRBV6-5 with TRBJ2-1; 8 bases are a match to TRBD2. V lost 10 bases, J lost 6 bases, and 2 bases stayed unmatched. This CDR3 is 11 amino acids long. CDR1 and CDR2 from the germline V gene are MNHEY and SVGAGI. CDR3 DNA sequence: TGTGCCATCGGGGGGGGCAATGAGCAGTTCTTC. This sequence encodes CAIGGGNEQFF.

The chain combines TRBV6-5 with TRBJ1-2; no clear D. Trimming removed 5 bases from V and 1 base from J, with 8 bases in between. The CDR3 has 13 residues. CDR1 is MNHEY, CDR2 SVGAGI, per germline. CDR3 nucleotide sequence: TGTGCCAGCAGTCGTAATCTTAACTATGGCTACACCTTC. Translation: CASSRNLNYGYTF.

V usage is TRBV3-1 (or the pseudogene TRBV3-2) and J usage is TRBJ2-3; 9 bases are shared with TRBD2. Losses at the gene ends were 4 bases for V and 0 bases for J; bases not matched to a gene: 5. This CDR3 comprises 16 residues. In germline, CDR1 is LGHDT, CDR2 YNNKEL (reference sequence). CDR3 residues: CASSLWTSVSTDTQYF. In DNA, the CDR3 is TGTGCCAGCAGCCTATGGACTAGCGTCAGCACAGATACGCAGTATTTT.

V is TRBV9 and J is TRBJ2-3, with 10 bases that match TRBD1. From germline, CDR1 is SGDLS and CDR2 YYNGEE. V lost 2 bases and J lost 0; bases outside the gene matches: 12. The CDR3 spans 19 residues. The DNA of the CDR3 is TGTGCCAGCAGCGTCCACACACTCGGACAGGGGGTTAGCACAGATACGCAGTATTTT. Its translation is CASSVHTLGQGVSTDTQYF. The entire variable domain, with the rest obtained from reference TRBV9 and TRBJ2-3, is as follows: DSGVTQTPKHLITATGQRVTLRCSPRSGDLSVYWYQQSLDQGLQFLIQYYNGEERAKGNILERFSAQQFPDLHSELNLSSLELGDSALYFCASSVHTLGQGVSTDTQYFGPGTRLTVL.

This clone has just a few counts. The chain links TRBV11-2 to TRBJ1-2; D remains ambiguous. CDR1 and CDR2 (germline): SGHAT, FQNNGV. This CDR3 region has 12 residues. The ends were cut back, 5 bases at V and 6 bases at J, with 10 bases in the middle. The CDR3 reads CASSREGDGYTF. The CDR3 DNA sequence: TGTGCCAGCAGCCGAGAGGGCGATGGCTACACCTTC.

In DNA, the CDR3 is TGTGCCAGCAGCGTACCAGGGCTTCAGTTCTTC. It encodes CASSVPGLQFF. The V and J genes are TRBV9 and TRBJ2-1, with D tentatively TRBD1 (5 bases). This CDR3 comprises 11 residues. Germline CDR1 is SGDLS and CDR2 is YYNGEE. Trimming took 1 base from V and 13 from J, leaving 9 bases between them.